Listed here is a single TCR beta chain. Its antigen is currently not known. Base qualities are not at hand, and no much larger clone is one base apart. TCRbeta CDR3 regions were amplified from genomic DNA using the immunoSEQ Assay, a bias-controlled multiplex PCR. For the original study's pipeline: The number of nucleated cells in each sample was estimated from the amplification of reference gene primers within the assay. To quantify the absolute abundance of each unique TCRbeta CDR3 rearrangement, sequence reads were collapsed and filtered. Productive Simpson clonality was computed per sample as the square root of Simpson's diversity index over productive rearrangements. TCRdb carries this immuneACCESS record with in-frame sequences only. Its versions omit some clonotypes, under half of them owing to an unresolved V gene in the studies checked, with the rest unexplained. V and J calls and clone size follow that table, whereas D and trimming were derived from the DNA. This sample comprises tens of thousands of clones, approximately 81% of them detected only once. The ten most abundant clones make up more than 12% of the sample.

V is cut by 3 bases and J by 0 bases, and the space between the germline ends is 12 bases. The CDR3 goes from the cysteine to the phenylalanine over 15 residues. Only the CDR3 region is kept as DNA, spanning 45 bases read in frame from base 1. The germline V gene sets CDR1 to SGHRS and CDR2 to YFSETQ. The data were obtained in a study of blood T cell repertoires in COVID-19 (dated by TCRdb to 2018 to 2020). Broadly, across the study: The collaborator samples originated in the United States, Italy and Spain and spanned the acute and convalescent phases of COVID-19. Nearly every sample came with metadata listing a de-identified subject ID, COVID-19 status, age in years and sex. The repertoires were made available in a free public database intended to serve as a resource for research on the immune response to SARS-CoV-2. The dataset comprised deeply sampled blood TCRbeta repertoires from subjects exposed to, actively infected with, or recovered from COVID-19. Samples were obtained from the ongoing ImmuneRACE study (first 160 participants) and from roughly 1,300 subjects provided by 6 global collaborators. The material from the prospective study consisted of cDNA or gDNA derived from T cells, B-cell-depleted T cells, or PBMCs. Where available, HLA class I and class II types were taken from metadata supplied by the sample provider and were not determined by assay-based typing. The investigation overall reported the following: The quantity of clinical and demographic metadata differed by source and by participant and was supplied without curation.

The collaborating institutions used their own protocols to collect whole blood in K2EDTA tubes. For TCRbeta analysis, collaborators shipped samples as frozen whole blood, isolated PBMCs, or DNA extracted from either of those sample types. Recombination linked TRBV5-1 to TRBJ1-1, with the D gene too uncertain to name. The TCR sequence derives from a woman between 65 and 79 years old with acute or convalescent COVID-19. The sequenced sample consisted of peripheral blood. The DNA is as follows: TGCGCCAGCAGCTCTGAAGGGAGCGTGAACACTGAAGCTTTCTTT. Protein translation: CASSSEGSVNTEAFF. The entire variable domain, with the stretches around the CDR3 drawn from the reference TRBV5-1 and TRBJ1-1 proteins, is KAGVTQTPRYLIKTRGQQVTLSCSPISGHRSVSWYQQTPGQGLQFLFEYFSETQRNKGNFPGRFSGRQFSNSRSEMNVSTLELGDSALYLCASSSEGSVNTEAFFGQGTRLTVV.